Given below is one T cell receptor (beta chain) in context. The sample originates from a study of cytomegalovirus exposure and HLA in healthy donors. The PCR was carried out with 60 Vbeta primers and 13 Jbeta primers. Sequenced by immunoSEQ multiplex PCR; TCRdb stores in-frame clones only, minus some. The top ten hold 6.5% of the sample, which has some 200,000 clones, about 81% seen once. The sequenced sample consisted of PBMCs. This sequence originates from a woman in her forties or fifties in good health and CMV-seropositive.

CDR3 coding DNA: TGTGCCAGCAGTCCCGTGCTTGTGGGGGCCTCCACAGATACGCAGTATTTT. This gives the protein CASSPVLVGASTDTQYF. This chain joins TRBV2 and TRBJ2-3; TRBD1 is a possible D gene (6 bases). Between the trimmed V and J ends, which lost 5 bases and 2 bases, there was a span of 20 bases. CDR3 length: 17 amino acids. Germline assignment: CDR1 SNHLY and CDR2 FYNNEI. The whole variable domain, filled in from reference TRBV2 and TRBJ2-3, reads EPEVTQTPSHQVTQMGQEVILRCVPISNHLYFYWYRQILGQKVEFLVSFYNNEISEKSEIFDDQFSVERPDGSNFTLKIRSTKLEDSAMYFCASSPVLVGASTDTQYFGPGTRLTVL.